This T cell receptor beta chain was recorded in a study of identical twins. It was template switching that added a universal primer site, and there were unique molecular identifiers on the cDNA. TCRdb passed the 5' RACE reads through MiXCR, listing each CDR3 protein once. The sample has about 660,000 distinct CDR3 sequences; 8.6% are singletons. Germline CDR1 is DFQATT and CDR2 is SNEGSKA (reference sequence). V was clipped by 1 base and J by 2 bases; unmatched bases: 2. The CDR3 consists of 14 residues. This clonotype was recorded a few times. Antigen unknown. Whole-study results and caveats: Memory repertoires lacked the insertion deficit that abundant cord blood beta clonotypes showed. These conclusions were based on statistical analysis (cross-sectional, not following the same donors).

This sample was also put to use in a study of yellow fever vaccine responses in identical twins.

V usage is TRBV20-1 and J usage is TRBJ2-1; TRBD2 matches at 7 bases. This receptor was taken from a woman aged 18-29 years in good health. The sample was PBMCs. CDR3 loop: CSARVGTTYNEQFF. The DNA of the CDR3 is TGCAGTGCTAGAGTAGGGACTACCTACAATGAGCAGTTCTTC.